The present T cell receptor (beta chain) was sequenced within a study of human T cells and chemical hapten exposure. Study-wide findings and caveats: Significantly more large CDR3 similarity clusters were formed by expanded TCRs than by controls.

Looked up from germline, CDR1 is ENHRY and CDR2 is SYGVKD. V was pared by 0 bases and J by 5 bases, with 15 bases between. This CDR3 is built from 16 residues. In this sample, this clonotype turned up a few times. The antigen remains undetermined. Documented time point: patch test 1, 2 weeks after DPC sensitization. The treatment denotes: therapeutic diphenylcyclopropenone sensitization with weekly scalp DPC. One entry per CDR3 protein, called by TCRdb with MiXCR from the RACE reads. The sample shows about 57,000 distinct CDR3 sequences, about 9.3% of them seen only once. This TCR came from a woman aged 40-49 years with alopecia areata. Some clones in this sample may be carry-over from other donors' samples. The rearrangement joins TRBV10-3 to TRBJ2-3; a weak D match, TRBD1 (7 bases). The sample consisted of whole blood, taken in connection with sensitization to the hapten diphenylcyclopropenone (DPC). DNA for the CDR3: TGTGCCATCAGTGAGTCTCCAGGGGGGATCCAAGATACGCAGTATTTT. Translated: CAISESPGGIQDTQYF.